Listed below are T cell receptor beta chains from one sample, sequenced in a study of blood T cell repertoires in COVID-19. Profiled with immunoSEQ multiplex PCR; TCRdb holds only in-frame clones, not every one. The table records 200,000 to 250,000 clones, about 79% of them present only once. The sequencing sample was made of peripheral blood. The source is a middle-aged woman who had recovered from COVID-19. CDR3s include the opening cysteine and the closing phenylalanine or tryptophan. The order of the fields is J gene, clone size, V gene, D gene, CDR3 protein, CDR3 DNA. The D gene is left open where the match is weak. Rows may omit the clone size; those that give it use once, few, many or a size class.

j_call: TRBJ2-5
clone_size: -
v_call: TRBV7-2
d_call: -
cdr3_aa: CASRPGLVQETQYF
cdr3_nt: TGTGCCAGCAGACCCGGACTGGTACAAGAGACCCAGTACTTC

j_call: TRBJ1-4
clone_size: -
v_call: TRBV7-9
d_call: TRBD1
cdr3_aa: CASSPGTGGISEKLFF
cdr3_nt: TGTGCCAGCAGCCCGGGGACAGGGGGCATAAGTGAAAAACTGTTTTTT

j_call: TRBJ1-1
clone_size: -
v_call: TRBV19
d_call: -
cdr3_aa: CASSWTKGTEAFF
cdr3_nt: TGTGCCAGTAGTTGGACAAAGGGCACTGAAGCTTTCTTT

j_call: TRBJ1-2
clone_size: -
v_call: TRBV18
d_call: TRBD1
cdr3_aa: CASSPSDRDGYTF
cdr3_nt: TGTGCCAGCTCACCTTCCGACAGGGATGGCTACACCTTC

j_call: TRBJ1-6
clone_size: -
v_call: TRBV14
d_call: TRBD1
cdr3_aa: CASSHGTVAPLHF
cdr3_nt: TGTGCCAGCAGCCACGGGACAGTTGCTCCCCTCCACTTT

j_call: TRBJ1-4
clone_size: -
v_call: TRBV11-3
d_call: -
cdr3_aa: CASSLDLGGRGEKLFF
cdr3_nt: TGTGCCAGCAGCTTAGATCTTGGCGGCCGGGGTGAAAAACTGTTTTTT

j_call: TRBJ2-1
clone_size: once
v_call: TRBV28
d_call: TRBD2
cdr3_aa: CASSPERDYNEQFF
cdr3_nt: TGTGCCAGCAGTCCGGAGCGGGACTACAATGAGCAGTTCTTC

j_call: TRBJ1-3
clone_size: once
v_call: TRBV18
d_call: -
cdr3_aa: CASSPTTGGFSSSGNTIYF
cdr3_nt: TGTGCCAGCTCACCAACAACCGGGGGGTTCTCCTCCTCTGGAAACACCATATATTTT

j_call: TRBJ2-3
clone_size: once
v_call: TRBV6-5
d_call: -
cdr3_aa: CASSYSGASTDTQYF
cdr3_nt: TGTGCCAGCAGTTACTCGGGGGCGAGCACAGATACGCAGTATTTT

j_call: TRBJ1-2
clone_size: -
v_call: TRBV18
d_call: TRBD1
cdr3_aa: CASSPLPSGAGTGFYGYTF
cdr3_nt: TGTGCCAGCTCACCATTGCCATCCGGGGCCGGGACAGGATTTTATGGCTACACCTTC

j_call: TRBJ1-4
clone_size: -
v_call: TRBV7-2
d_call: -
cdr3_aa: CASSLDSGGPGKLFF
cdr3_nt: TGTGCCAGCAGCTTAGATTCCGGGGGGCCCGGAAAACTGTTTTTT

j_call: TRBJ1-4
clone_size: -
v_call: TRBV19
d_call: -
cdr3_aa: CASSMQINEKLFF
cdr3_nt: TGTGCCAGTAGTATGCAGATTAATGAAAAACTGTTTTTT

j_call: TRBJ1-4
clone_size: -
v_call: TRBV28
d_call: -
cdr3_aa: CASSSTRTGSNEKLFF
cdr3_nt: TGTGCCAGCAGTTCCACGCGTACAGGATCTAATGAAAAACTGTTTTTT

j_call: TRBJ2-1
clone_size: -
v_call: TRBV6-5
d_call: -
cdr3_aa: CASSYSIQWQFF
cdr3_nt: TGTGCCAGCAGTTACTCGATACAGTGGCAGTTCTTC